This T cell receptor (beta chain) was recorded in a study of OX40 agonist ivuxolimab in advanced cancers. The study in broad terms: Ivuxolimab was an agonistic, fully human IgG2 monoclonal antibody directed against OX40 (CD134), a costimulatory receptor. The dose-escalation cohort was around 84% male with a mean age of approximately 60 years, ranging from roughly 20 to 80. Patients were allowed to have had prior anti-PD-1, anti-PD-L1 or anti-CTLA-4 therapy, and approximately 40% of the dose-escalation patients had been treated with checkpoint inhibitors. Intravenous ivuxolimab was administered to patients every 2 weeks at six dose levels: 0.01, 0.1, 0.3, 1.5, 3 and 10 mg/kg. Peripheral TCRbeta sequencing was intended to test whether TCR sequence diversity was altered and clonal T-cell expansion was caused by ivuxolimab. The paper describes the monotherapy dose-escalation part (N of about 57 patients) of the phase I trial of ivuxolimab. Partial responses occurred in three dose-escalation patients: two with cutaneous melanoma and one with hepatocellular carcinoma. Of the 50 to 55 dose-escalation patients, hepatocellular carcinoma was present in roughly 19, melanoma in roughly 15, renal cell carcinoma in 9 and head and neck cancer in 9.

The trial excluded patients who had a history of autoimmune disease or were on systemic immunosuppression. In every dose cohort, peripheral blood was drawn for TCR sequencing at baseline, cycle 4 day 1, and cycle 7 day 1. The samples were taken from a phase I, first-in-human, multicenter, open-label dose-escalation trial of ivuxolimab. The trial enrolled adults with locally advanced or metastatic head and neck squamous cell, hepatocellular, melanoma or renal cell carcinoma. Before TCR sequencing, CD4+ and CD8+ T cells were separately sorted from peripheral blood. The full study reports these points: Which antigens the clonally expanded peripheral T cells were specific for was not determined. In the 0.1-3.0 mg/kg groups, partial responders were among the patients with the lowest normalized peripheral clonal expansion, particularly in CD8+ T cells. After ivuxolimab, CD8+ T cells had more expanded clones than CD4+ T cells on average. At doses of 0.1 to 3.0 mg/kg, clonal expansion of both CD4+ and CD8+ blood T cells was observed from baseline to week 6. Low levels of normalized T-cell clonal expansion were also seen in some nonresponding patients.

Genomic DNA was isolated from the sorted cells so that the TCRbeta CDR3 region could be sequenced. TCRbeta CDR3 regions were sequenced using the immunoSEQ Assay. The table was pulled from immuneACCESS by TCRdb, which kept in-frame rearrangements only. Such tables lose some clones; where checked, under half of the loss comes from unresolved V genes, and the rest has no known cause. The sample includes about 45,000 clones, with about 79% observed a single time. The top ten clones comprise approximately 2.5% of the sample. As for this clone: This receptor's antigen is unknown. Base qualities are not at hand, and no much larger clone is one base apart.

According to the germline V gene (reference sequence), CDR1 reads LNHDA and CDR2 reads SQIVND. V has 5 bases trimmed and J has 3 bases trimmed; junction bases matching no gene number 5. Reading from cysteine to phenylalanine, the CDR3 counts 15 amino acids. Just the 45-base CDR3 DNA is kept, in frame starting at base 1. The sequence links TRBV19 to TRBJ1-5, with 9 central nucleotides matching TRBD1. The sample here was CD4+ or CD8+ T cells sorted from blood, taken in a trial of the OX40 agonist ivuxolimab. The sequence came from an adult with an advanced solid tumor such as melanoma, head and neck, liver or kidney cancer. The DNA is TGTGCCAGTAGTCTGGGACAGGGTAACAATCAGCCCCAGCATTTT. Translation gives CASSLGQGNNQPQHF.